This entry lists 10 T cell receptor beta chains sequenced from one sample in a study of blood T cell repertoires in COVID-19. The repertoire was sequenced with immunoSEQ multiplex PCR; TCRdb's copy has only in-frame clones and lacks some. The sample includes over 400,000 clones, 70% to 90% of them seen just once. The specimen sequenced was PBMCs or T cells enriched from blood (not recorded which). The receptors originated from a woman aged 60-75 years who had recovered from COVID-19.

J is TRBJ1-4 and V is TRBV5-4; D is uncertain. The CDR3 consists of 14 residues. The germline V and J ends were trimmed by 4 bases and 8 bases, with 15 bases remaining between them. Germline CDR1 SGHNT, CDR2 YYREEE (reference sequence). CDR3 residues: CASSDKGPGEKLFF. CDR3 bases: TGTGCCAGCAGCGACAAAGGGCCGGGGGAAAAACTGTTTTTT. The variable domain in full, with the rest retrieved from reference TRBV5-4 and TRBJ1-4, is ETGVTQSPTHLIKTRGQQVTLRCSSQSGHNTVSWYQQALGQGPQFIFQYYREEENGRGNFPPRFSGLQFPNYSSELNVNALELDDSALYLCASSDKGPGEKLFFGSGTQLSVL.

The chain combines TRBV10-3 with TRBJ2-7; tentative D call: TRBD2 (5 bases). CDR1 and CDR2 (germline): ENHRY, SYGVKD. Trimming shortened V by 0 bases and J by 7 bases, and 10 bases separated the two germline ends. There are 13 residues in the CDR3. CDR3 coding DNA: TGTGCCATCAGTGAGTCATTGAGAGGGGAGCAGTACGTC. It translates to CAISESLRGEQYV.

The chain has TRBV5-4 and TRBJ2-7, with 10 bases lining up with TRBD1. CDR1 and CDR2 from the germline V gene are SGHNT and YYREEE (reference sequence). V lost 3 bases, J lost 2 bases, and 5 bases stayed unmatched. This CDR3 contains 15 residues. As DNA, the CDR3 is TGTGCCAGCAGCTCGGGACAGGGGAGCACCTACGAGCAGTACTTC. Its protein is CASSSGQGSTYEQYF.

The rearrangement uses TRBV5-1 and TRBJ1-2, with 8 positions matching TRBD1. Germline V lookup: CDR1 SGHRS, CDR2 YFSETQ. V lost 2 bases and J lost 10; bases outside the gene matches: 4. This CDR3 has 12 amino acids. As DNA, the CDR3 is TGCGCCAGCAGCTTCGGGACAGGAGACTACACCTTC. Translated: CASSFGTGDYTF. The full variable domain, in which reference TRBV5-1 and TRBJ1-2 provide the parts outside the CDR3, is KAGVTQTPRYLIKTRGQQVTLSCSPISGHRSVSWYQQTPGQGLQFLFEYFSETQRNKGNFPGRFSGRQFSNSRSEMNVSTLELGDSALYLCASSFGTGDYTFGSGTRLTVV.

This clone appeared a few times. The gene calls are TRBV29-1 and TRBJ1-4; TRBD1 matches 8 bases. V lost 6 bases, J lost 12 bases, and 12 bases stayed unmatched. Germline V gene lookup returns CDR1 SQVTM and CDR2 ANQGSEA. The CDR3 is 13 amino acids. The CDR3 protein is CSVPGTGLRELFF. CDR3 DNA: TGCAGCGTCCCCGGGACAGGTCTTAGGGAACTGTTTTTT.

This chain connects TRBV5-1 to TRBJ1-6; D is possibly TRBD1 (6 bases). V was shortened by 1 base and J by 5 bases, with 10 bases between the two germline ends. The germline V gene has CDR1 SGHRS and CDR2 YFSETQ. The CDR3 sequence is 15 residues long. The CDR3 region has the DNA TGCGCCAGCAGCTTGCTAGGACAGCATAATTCACCCCTCCACTTT. Amino acid sequence: CASSLLGQHNSPLHF.

The chain couples TRBV6-5 to TRBJ2-3; maybe TRBD1 (5 bases). Germline CDR1 and CDR2: MNHEY and SVGAGI. V lost 2 bases and J lost 0, with 9 bases in between. The CDR3 is 15 residues long. The CDR3, as DNA: TGTGCCAGCAGTTACGACAGTACTAGCACAGATACGCAGTATTTT. Protein product: CASSYDSTSTDTQYF.

The chain uses TRBV11-2 and TRBJ2-3; D is uncertain. The CDR3 totals 15 residues. Looked up from germline, CDR1 is SGHAT and CDR2 is FQNNGV. Trimming removed 5 bases from V and 0 bases from J, with 12 bases in between. Here the CDR3 reads CASSLTQMSTDTQYF. CDR3 DNA sequence: TGTGCCAGCAGCCTCACGCAGATGAGCACAGATACGCAGTATTTT.

The chain combines TRBV27 with TRBJ1-3; 8 nucleotides match TRBD1. This CDR3 comprises 16 residues. With 4 bases clipped from V and 3 bases from J, the junction kept 8 bases outside the gene matches. CDR1 MNHEY and CDR2 SMNVEV come from the germline V gene (reference sequence). The CDR3 coding sequence is TGTGCCAGCAGTTCCTGGACAGGGCAGAATGGAAACACCATATATTTT. It encodes CASSSWTGQNGNTIYF.

The chain links TRBV5-1 to TRBJ1-1; a possible D gene is TRBD1 (5 bases). CDR3 length: 14 residues. V lost 5 bases and J 2 bases, leaving 13 bases between the germline ends. The germline gives CDR1 SGHRS, CDR2 YFSETQ. In DNA form, the CDR3 reads TGCGCCAGCAGGCGACAGTTGACTAACACTGAAGCTTTCTTT. It encodes CASRRQLTNTEAFF.